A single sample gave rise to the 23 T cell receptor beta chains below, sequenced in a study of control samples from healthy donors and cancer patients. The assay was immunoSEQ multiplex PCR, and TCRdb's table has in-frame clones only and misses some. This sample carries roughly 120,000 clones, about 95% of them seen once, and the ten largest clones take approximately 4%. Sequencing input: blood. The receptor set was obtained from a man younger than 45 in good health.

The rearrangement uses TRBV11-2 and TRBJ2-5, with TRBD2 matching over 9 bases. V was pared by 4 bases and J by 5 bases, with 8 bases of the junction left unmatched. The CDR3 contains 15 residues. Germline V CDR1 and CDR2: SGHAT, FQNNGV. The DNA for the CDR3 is TGTGCCAGCAGCTCCTTGCGGGGGGGCCCCGAGACCCAGTACTTC. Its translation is CASSSLRGGPETQYF. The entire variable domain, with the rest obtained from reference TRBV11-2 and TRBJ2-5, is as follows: EAGVAQSPRYKIIEKRQSVAFWCNPISGHATLYWYQQILGQGPKLLIQFQNNGVVDDSQLPKDRFSAERLKGVDSTLKIQPAKLEDSAVYLCASSSLRGGPETQYFGPGTRLLVL.

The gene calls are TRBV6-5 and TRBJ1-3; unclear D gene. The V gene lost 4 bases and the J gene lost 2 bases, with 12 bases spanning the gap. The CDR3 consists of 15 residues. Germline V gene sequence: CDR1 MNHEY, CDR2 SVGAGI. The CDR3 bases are TGTGCCAGCAGTTCCCCAGGAGGTGCTGGAAACACCATATATTTT. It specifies CASSSPGGAGNTIYF.

The CDR3 region is CASRGQGATYGYTF. For the CDR3, the DNA is TGTGCCAGCAGAGGACAGGGGGCGACCTATGGCTACACCTTC. The chain has TRBV6-5 and TRBJ1-2; 11 bases are a match to TRBD1. J lost 4 bases, V lost 6 bases, and 4 bases had no gene match. The CDR3 extends over 14 amino acids. CDR1 and CDR2 from the germline V gene are MNHEY and SVGAGI.

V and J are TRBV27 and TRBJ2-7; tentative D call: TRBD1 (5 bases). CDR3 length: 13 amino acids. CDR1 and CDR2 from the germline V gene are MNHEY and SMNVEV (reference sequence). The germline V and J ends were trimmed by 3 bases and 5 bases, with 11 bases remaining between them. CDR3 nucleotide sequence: TGTGCCAGCAGTTTCTCATGGGGCCACGAGCAGTACTTC. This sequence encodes CASSFSWGHEQYF.

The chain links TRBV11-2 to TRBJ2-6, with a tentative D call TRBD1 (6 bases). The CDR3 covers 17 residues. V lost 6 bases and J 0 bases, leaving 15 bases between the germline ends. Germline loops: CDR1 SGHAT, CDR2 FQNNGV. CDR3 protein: CASRQGTGTSGANVLTF. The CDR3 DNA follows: TGTGCCAGCAGACAAGGTACAGGGACCTCTGGGGCCAACGTCCTGACTTTC.

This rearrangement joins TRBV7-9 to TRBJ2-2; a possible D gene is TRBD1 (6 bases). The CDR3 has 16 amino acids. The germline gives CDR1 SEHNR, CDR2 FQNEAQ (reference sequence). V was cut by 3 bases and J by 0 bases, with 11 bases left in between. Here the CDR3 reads CASSLTNRANTGELFF. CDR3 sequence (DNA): TGTGCCAGCAGCTTGACAAACAGGGCGAACACCGGGGAGCTGTTTTTT. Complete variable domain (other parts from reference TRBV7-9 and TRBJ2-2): DTGVSQNPRHKITKRGQNVTFRCDPISEHNRLYWYRQTLGQGPEFLTYFQNEAQLEKSRLLSDRFSAERPKGSFSTLEIQRTEQGDSAMYLCASSLTNRANTGELFFGEGSRLTVL.

The CDR3 spells CASSLAGGTYNEQFF. CDR3 sequence (DNA): TGCGCCAGCAGCTTAGCGGGGGGGACCTACAATGAGCAGTTCTTC. The chain carries TRBV5-1 and TRBJ2-1, with 10 bases identical to TRBD2. This CDR3 comprises 15 residues. Germline V gives CDR1 SGHRS, CDR2 YFSETQ. Trimming cost V 2 bases and J 2 bases; bases outside gene matches: 1.

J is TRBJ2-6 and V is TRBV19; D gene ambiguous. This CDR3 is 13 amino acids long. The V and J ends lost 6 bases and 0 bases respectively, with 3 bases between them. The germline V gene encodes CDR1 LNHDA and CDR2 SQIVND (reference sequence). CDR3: CASRASGANVLTF. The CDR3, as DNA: TGTGCCAGTAGGGCCTCTGGGGCCAACGTCCTGACTTTC.

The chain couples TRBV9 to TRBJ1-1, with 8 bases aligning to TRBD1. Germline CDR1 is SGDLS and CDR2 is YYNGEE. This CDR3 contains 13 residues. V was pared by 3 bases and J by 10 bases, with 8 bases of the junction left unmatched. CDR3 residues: CASSAGGQGAAFF. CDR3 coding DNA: TGTGCCAGCAGCGCCGGGGGGCAGGGGGCAGCTTTCTTT.

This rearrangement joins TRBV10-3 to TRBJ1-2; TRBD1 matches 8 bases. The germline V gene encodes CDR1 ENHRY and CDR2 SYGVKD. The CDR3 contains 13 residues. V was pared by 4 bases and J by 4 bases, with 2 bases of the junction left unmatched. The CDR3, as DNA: TGTGCCATCAGTGGGGACAGGTCCTATGGCTACACCTTC. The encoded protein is CAISGDRSYGYTF.

This CDR3 is CATRGGGELFF. In DNA form, the CDR3 reads TGTGCCACCAGGGGGGGCGGGGAGCTGTTTTTT. This sequence joins TRBV24-1 and TRBJ2-2, with D tentatively TRBD2 (6 bases). The germline V gene has CDR1 KGHDR and CDR2 SFDVKD. There are 11 residues in the CDR3. Trimming pared 7 bases from V and 7 bases from J, leaving 6 bases between.

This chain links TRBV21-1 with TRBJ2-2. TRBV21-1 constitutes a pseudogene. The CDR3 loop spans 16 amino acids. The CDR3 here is CASSKESLTLTGELFF. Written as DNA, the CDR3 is TGTGCCAGCAGCAAAGAATCATTAACCCTCACCGGGGAGCTGTTTTTT.

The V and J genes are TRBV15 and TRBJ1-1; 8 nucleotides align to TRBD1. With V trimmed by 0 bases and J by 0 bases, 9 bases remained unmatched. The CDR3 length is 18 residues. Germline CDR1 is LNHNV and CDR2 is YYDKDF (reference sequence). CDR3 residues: CATSRDSRTGLLNTEAFF. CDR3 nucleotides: TGTGCCACCAGCAGAGATTCCAGGACAGGGCTCCTGAACACTGAAGCTTTCTTT.

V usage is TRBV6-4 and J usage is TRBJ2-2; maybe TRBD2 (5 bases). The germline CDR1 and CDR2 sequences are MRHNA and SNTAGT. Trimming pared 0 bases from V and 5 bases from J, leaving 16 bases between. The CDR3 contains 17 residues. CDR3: CASSDSNKGETTGELFF. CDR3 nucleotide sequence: TGTGCCAGCAGTGACTCAAACAAGGGAGAAACAACCGGGGAGCTGTTTTTT.

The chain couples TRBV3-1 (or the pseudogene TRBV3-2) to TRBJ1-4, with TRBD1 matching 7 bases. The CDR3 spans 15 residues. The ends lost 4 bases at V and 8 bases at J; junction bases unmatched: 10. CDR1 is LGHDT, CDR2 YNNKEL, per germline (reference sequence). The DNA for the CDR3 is TGTGCCAGCAGCCGAGGACAGGCGGGAGGGGAAAAACTGTTTTTT. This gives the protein CASSRGQAGGEKLFF.

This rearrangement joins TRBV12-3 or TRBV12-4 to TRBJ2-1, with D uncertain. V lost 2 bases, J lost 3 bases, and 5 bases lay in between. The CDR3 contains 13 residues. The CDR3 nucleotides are TGTGCCAGCAGTTTAAGCCTCTACAATGAGCAGTTCTTC. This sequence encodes CASSLSLYNEQFF.

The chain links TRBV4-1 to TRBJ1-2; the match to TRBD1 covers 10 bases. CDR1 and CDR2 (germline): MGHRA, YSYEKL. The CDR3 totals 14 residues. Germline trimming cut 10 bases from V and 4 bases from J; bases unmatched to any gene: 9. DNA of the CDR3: TGCGCCACCCGACCGACAGGGGGCAGCTATGGCTACACCTTC. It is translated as CATRPTGGSYGYTF.

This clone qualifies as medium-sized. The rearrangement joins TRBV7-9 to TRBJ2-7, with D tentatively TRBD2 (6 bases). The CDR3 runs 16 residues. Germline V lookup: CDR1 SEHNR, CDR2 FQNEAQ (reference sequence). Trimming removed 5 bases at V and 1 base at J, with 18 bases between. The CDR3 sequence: CASSTLIGTVSYEQYF. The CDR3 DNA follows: TGTGCCAGCAGCACCCTTATCGGGACTGTTTCCTACGAGCAGTACTTC. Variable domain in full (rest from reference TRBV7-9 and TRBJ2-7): DTGVSQNPRHKITKRGQNVTFRCDPISEHNRLYWYRQTLGQGPEFLTYFQNEAQLEKSRLLSDRFSAERPKGSFSTLEIQRTEQGDSAMYLCASSTLIGTVSYEQYFGPGTRLTVT.

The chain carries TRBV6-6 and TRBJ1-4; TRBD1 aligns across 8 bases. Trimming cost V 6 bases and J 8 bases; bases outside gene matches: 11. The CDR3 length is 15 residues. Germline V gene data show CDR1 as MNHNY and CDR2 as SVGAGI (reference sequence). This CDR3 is CASRARTGKAEKLFF. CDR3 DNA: TGTGCCAGCAGGGCGCGGACAGGGAAGGCCGAAAAACTGTTTTTT.

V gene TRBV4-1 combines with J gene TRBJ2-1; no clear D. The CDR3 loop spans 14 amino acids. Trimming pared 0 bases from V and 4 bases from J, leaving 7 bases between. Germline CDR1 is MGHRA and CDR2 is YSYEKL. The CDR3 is CASSQEGMYNEQFF. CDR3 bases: TGCGCCAGCAGCCAAGAGGGCATGTACAATGAGCAGTTCTTC.

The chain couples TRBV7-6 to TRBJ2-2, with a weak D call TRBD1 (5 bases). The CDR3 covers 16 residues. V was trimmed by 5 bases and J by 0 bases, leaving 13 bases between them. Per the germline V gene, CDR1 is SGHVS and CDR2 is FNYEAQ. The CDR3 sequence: CASSLIGAANTGELFF. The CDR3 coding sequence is TGTGCCAGCAGCCTAATAGGGGCAGCGAACACCGGGGAGCTGTTTTTT. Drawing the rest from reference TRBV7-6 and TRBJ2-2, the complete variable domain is GAGVSQSPRYKVTKRGQDVALRCDPISGHVSLYWYRQALGQGPEFLTYFNYEAQQDKSGLPNDRFSAERPEGSISTLTIQRTEQRDSAMYRCASSLIGAANTGELFFGEGSRLTVL.

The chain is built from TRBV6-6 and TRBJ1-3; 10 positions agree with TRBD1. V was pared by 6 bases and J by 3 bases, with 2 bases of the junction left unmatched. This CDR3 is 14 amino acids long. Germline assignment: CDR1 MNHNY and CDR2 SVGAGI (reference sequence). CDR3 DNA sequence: TGTGCCAGCAGCGGGACAGGGGTTGGAAACACCATATATTTT. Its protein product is CASSGTGVGNTIYF.

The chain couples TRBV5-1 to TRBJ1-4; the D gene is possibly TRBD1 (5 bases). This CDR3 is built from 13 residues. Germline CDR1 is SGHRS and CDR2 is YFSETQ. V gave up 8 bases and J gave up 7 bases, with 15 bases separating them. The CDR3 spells CASTGRPGEKLFF. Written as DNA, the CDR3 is TGCGCCAGTACGGGACGCCCCGGTGAAAAACTGTTTTTT.